This TCR beta chain is from a study of CD8 T cells in Susac syndrome. TCR beta sequences were obtained from blood CD8+ and CD4+ T cells. This clonotype appeared once. This CDR3 has 14 residues. Losses at the gene ends were 2 bases for V and 6 bases for J; bases not matched to a gene: 3. With random hexamers, reverse transcription was performed on about 0.5 to 1 ug of RNA. Multiplex immunoSEQ PCR targeted 54 Vbeta and 13 Jbeta TCR beta segments. One entry per CDR3 protein, called by TCRdb with MiXCR from the immunoSEQ multiplex PCR reads. The sample includes approximately 280,000 distinct CDR3 sequences, about 85% of them seen just once.

This chain connects TRBV12-3 or TRBV12-4 to TRBJ1-5, with 8 bases aligning to TRBD1. The TCR sequence derives from a human donor with multiple sclerosis. Material: CD8+ T cells from PBMCs. DNA for the CDR3: TGTGCCAGCAGTTTATCGACAGGGGCTCAGCCCCAGCATTTT. Translated: CASSLSTGAQPQHF.